The 3 T cell receptor beta chains below were found in one sample sequenced in a study of a mutant IDH1 vaccine in newly diagnosed glioma. These receptors lack a known antigen. Time point given: week 35, safety follow-up. Each dose delivered 300 ug of mutant IDH1 20-mer peptide subcutaneously with imiquimod. Sequencing used immunoSEQ multiplex PCR; TCRdb keeps in-frame clones, though not all of them. The sample includes some 60,000 clones, about 90% seen only once; the top ten take 1.5% to 2%. The sample in question was PBMCs, obtained from a glioma patient whose treatment included an IDH1 peptide vaccine. Receptor source: a man aged 35 to 55 with glioma.

The chain combines TRBV27 with TRBJ1-2, with D unresolved. In germline, CDR1 is MNHEY, CDR2 SMNVEV (reference sequence). This CDR3 is 15 amino acids long. Trimming shortened V by 1 base and J by 1 base, and 10 bases separated the two germline ends. This CDR3 is CASSLYFHSNYGYTF. The CDR3 DNA reads as TGTGCCAGCAGTTTATATTTCCATAGTAACTATGGCTACACCTTC.

This chain uses TRBV9 with TRBJ1-3, with D possibly being TRBD1 (6 bases). The CDR3 contains 15 residues. Germline CDR1 and CDR2: SGDLS and YYNGEE. Trimming removed 7 bases at V and 2 bases at J, with 16 bases between. The CDR3 DNA is TGTGCCAGCGGCCAGCCCCAGGGGACTGGAAACACCATATATTTT. This encodes CASGQPQGTGNTIYF.

The V gene is TRBV5-1, the J gene TRBJ2-3, with unresolved D. In germline, CDR1 is SGHRS, CDR2 YFSETQ. The germline V and J ends were trimmed by 0 bases and 3 bases, with 8 bases remaining between them. The CDR3 spans 14 residues. Here the CDR3 reads CASSLGSGTDTQYF. DNA of the CDR3: TGCGCCAGCAGCTTGGGGTCGGGTACAGATACGCAGTATTTT.